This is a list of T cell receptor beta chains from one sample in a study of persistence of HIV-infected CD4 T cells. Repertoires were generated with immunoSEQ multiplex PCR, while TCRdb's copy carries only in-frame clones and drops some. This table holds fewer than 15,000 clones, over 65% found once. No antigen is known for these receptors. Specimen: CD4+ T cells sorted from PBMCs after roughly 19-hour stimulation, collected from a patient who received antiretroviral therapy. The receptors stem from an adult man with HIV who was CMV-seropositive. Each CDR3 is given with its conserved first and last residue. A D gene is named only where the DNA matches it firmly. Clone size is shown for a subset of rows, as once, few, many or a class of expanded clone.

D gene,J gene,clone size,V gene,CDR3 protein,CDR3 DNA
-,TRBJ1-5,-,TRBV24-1,CATSDLLLDSQHF,TGTGCCACCAGTGATTTGCTCCTCGACAGCCAGCATTTT
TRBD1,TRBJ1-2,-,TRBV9,CASSVGPGTGATVYGYTF,TGTGCCAGCAGCGTAGGTCCCGGGACAGGGGCAACCGTCTATGGCTACACCTTC
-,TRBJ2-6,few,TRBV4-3,CASSQGFSGANVLTF,TGCGCCAGCAGCCAAGGGTTCTCTGGGGCCAACGTCCTGACTTTC
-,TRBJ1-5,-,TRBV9,CASSGEGRSNQPQHF,TGTGCCAGCAGTGGCGAAGGGCGGAGCAATCAGCCCCAGCATTTT
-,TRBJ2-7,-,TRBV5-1,CASSLGTVSYEQYF,TGCGCCAGCAGCTTGGGGACGGTTTCCTACGAGCAGTACTTC
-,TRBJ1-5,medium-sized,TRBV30,CAWSSMNSNQPQHF,TGTGCCTGGAGTAGCATGAATAGCAATCAGCCCCAGCATTTT
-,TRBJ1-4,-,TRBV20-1,CSASIGLGEKLFF,TGCAGTGCTAGTATTGGTTTGGGGGAAAAACTGTTTTTT
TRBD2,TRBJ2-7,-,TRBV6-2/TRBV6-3,CASSRLAGGGEQYF,TGTGCCAGCAGTCGACTAGCGGGAGGCGGAGAGCAGTACTTC
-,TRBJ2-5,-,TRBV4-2,CASSQGGAQETQYF,TGTGCCAGCAGCCAAGGGGGGGCGCAAGAGACCCAGTACTTC
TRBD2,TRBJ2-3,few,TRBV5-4,CASSGERGVLTDTQYF,TGTGCCAGCAGCGGGGAGCGGGGGGTCCTCACAGATACGCAGTATTTT
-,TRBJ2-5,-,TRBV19,CASSPRSLKETQYF,TGTGCCAGTAGTCCCCGATCGTTGAAAGAGACCCAGTACTTC
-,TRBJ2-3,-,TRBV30,CAWKVRLAKLIEASTDTQYF,TGTGCCTGGAAAGTACGGCTAGCGAAACTTATTGAAGCTAGCACAGATACGCAGTATTTT
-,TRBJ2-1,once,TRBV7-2,CASSLDGNSYNEQFF,TGTGCCAGCAGCTTAGACGGGAACTCCTACAATGAGCAGTTCTTC
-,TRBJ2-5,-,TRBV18,CASSPPRGRLDQETQYF,TGTGCCAGCTCACCACCGCGGGGTCGATTGGACCAAGAGACCCAGTACTTC
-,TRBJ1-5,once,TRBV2,CASRAHSSNQPQHF,TGTGCCAGCAGGGCTCACAGTAGCAATCAGCCCCAGCATTTT
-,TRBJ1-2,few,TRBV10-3,CAIRVPGENGYTF,TGTGCCATCAGGGTCCCAGGGGAGAATGGCTACACCTTC
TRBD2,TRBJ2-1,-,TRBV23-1,CASSQRTSSVYEQFF,TGCGCCAGCAGTCAAAGGACTAGCTCAGTATATGAGCAGTTCTTC
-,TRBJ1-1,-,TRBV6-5,CASSYPRTVNTEAFF,TGTGCCAGCAGTTACCCCCGGACCGTGAACACTGAAGCTTTCTTT
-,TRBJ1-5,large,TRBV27,CASSFVQNQPQHF,TGTGCCAGCAGTTTTGTACAGAATCAGCCCCAGCATTTT
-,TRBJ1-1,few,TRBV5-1,CASSFNNMNTEAFF,TGCGCCAGCAGCTTCAATAACATGAACACTGAAGCTTTCTTT
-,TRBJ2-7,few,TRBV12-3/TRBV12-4,CASSWGQGGEQYF,TGTGCCAGCAGTTGGGGGCAGGGGGGCGAGCAGTACTTC
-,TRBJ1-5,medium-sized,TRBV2,CASRLGAVGQPQHF,TGTGCCAGCAGATTGGGGGCGGTCGGTCAGCCCCAGCATTTT
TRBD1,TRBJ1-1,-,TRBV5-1,CASSALGQEAFF,TGCGCCAGCAGCGCGTTGGGACAGGAAGCTTTCTTT
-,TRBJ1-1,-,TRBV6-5,CASEGRSPNTEAFF,TGTGCCAGCGAGGGGAGGTCTCCGAACACTGAAGCTTTCTTT
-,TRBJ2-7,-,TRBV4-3,CASSSRALSSYEQYF,TGCGCCAGCAGCTCCCGGGCTTTGAGCTCCTACGAGCAGTACTTC
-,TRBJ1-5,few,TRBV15,CATSRDGENQPQHF,TGTGCCACCAGCAGAGACGGAGAAAATCAGCCCCAGCATTTT
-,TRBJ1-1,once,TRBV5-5,CASSLRGDGMNTEAFF,TGTGCCAGCAGCTTGCGGGGGGACGGAATGAACACTGAAGCTTTCTTT
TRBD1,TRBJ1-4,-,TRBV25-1,CASSARGKTGESEKLFF,TGTGCCAGCAGTGCCCGGGGAAAGACAGGGGAAAGTGAAAAACTGTTTTTT
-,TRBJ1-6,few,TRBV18,CASSPLPERGGKGSPLHF,TGTGCCAGCTCACCACTACCAGAAAGAGGGGGAAAGGGTTCACCCCTCCACTTT
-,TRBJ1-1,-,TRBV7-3,CASSAKTGSTEAFF,TGTGCCAGCAGCGCAAAGACAGGAAGCACTGAAGCTTTCTTT
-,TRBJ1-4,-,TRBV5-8,CASSYTGLSNEKLFF,TGTGCCAGCAGTTATACAGGCTTATCAAATGAAAAACTGTTTTTT